This passage covers 32 T cell receptor beta chains from one sample sequenced in a study of T cell responses to AZD1222 COVID-19 vaccine. Produced via immunoSEQ multiplex PCR; TCRdb's table is partial and in-frame only. The sample lists tens of thousands of clones; roughly 90% were seen once. The input for sequencing was peripheral blood, taken on day 0 of AZD1222 vaccination. Receptors were obtained from an adult in good health.

The chain couples TRBV19 to TRBJ2-1, with D perhaps TRBD2 (5 bases). V gave up 5 bases and J gave up 4 bases, with 9 bases separating them. This CDR3 spans 13 amino acids. CDR1 is LNHDA and CDR2 is SQIVND in the germline V gene (reference sequence). The CDR3 loop reads CASSPRGYNEQFF. The DNA of the CDR3 is TGTGCCAGTAGTCCACGAGGGTACAATGAGCAGTTCTTC.

This rearrangement joins TRBV5-1 to TRBJ1-6; perhaps TRBD1 as D (6 bases). Trimming took 3 bases from V and 7 from J, leaving 11 bases between them. CDR1 and CDR2 (germline): SGHRS, YFSETQ. CDR3 size: 14 residues. The DNA of the CDR3 is TGCGCCAGCAGCTCAGGACAGCTGAATTCACCCCTCCACTTT. As protein: CASSSGQLNSPLHF.

This clone came up a few times. The chain is built from TRBV28 and TRBJ1-5; D remains unclear. Per the germline V gene, CDR1 is MDHEN and CDR2 is SYDVKM. This CDR3 has 12 residues. Here the CDR3 reads CASDSSNQPQHF. The DNA of the CDR3 is TGTGCTTCCGATTCTAGCAATCAGCCCCAGCATTTT.

The DNA for the CDR3 is TGTGCCAGCAGCTTAGACCTCCCCCGTTTGTGGCCCCAGCATTTT. Protein: CASSLDLPRLWPQHF. The V call is TRBV11-2, the J call TRBJ1-5, with D hard to call. CDR3 length equals 15 residues. Germline CDR1 SGHAT, CDR2 FQNNGV. V was shortened by 0 bases and J by 9 bases, with 15 bases between the two germline ends.

This chain joins TRBV29-1 and TRBJ2-1; 9 nucleotides match TRBD2. The CDR3 sequence is 14 residues long. With 2 bases clipped from V and 4 bases from J, the junction kept 3 bases outside the gene matches. Germline values: CDR1 SQVTM, CDR2 ANQGSEA. DNA for the CDR3: TGCAGCGTTGAAACTAGCGGGTTTTACAATGAGCAGTTCTTC. It codes for CSVETSGFYNEQFF.

The gene calls are TRBV5-1 and TRBJ1-1; no reliable D call. V lost 2 bases and J 10 bases, leaving 18 bases between the germline ends. The CDR3 runs 14 residues. In germline, CDR1 is SGHRS, CDR2 YFSETQ. The CDR3 sequence: CASSFVTAHLPAFF. CDR3 in DNA: TGCGCCAGCAGCTTTGTCACAGCCCATCTTCCAGCTTTCTTT.

CDR3 residues: CASSSCEGLKHHEQYF. The CDR3, as DNA: TGTGCCAGCAGCTCCTGCGAGGGACTAAAGCACCACGAGCAGTACTTC. The genes are TRBV11-3 and TRBJ2-7; TRBD2 aligns across 7 bases. V dropped 4 bases and J dropped 5; count of bases not matched to a gene: 14. Germline V lookup: CDR1 SGHNT, CDR2 YENEEA. The CDR3 covers 16 residues.

The gene calls are TRBV18 and TRBJ1-2, with 8 nucleotides matching TRBD1. J gave up 8 bases and V 3 bases, and 5 bases lay outside the gene matches. CDR1 KGHSH and CDR2 LQKENI come from the germline V gene. The CDR3 sequence is 13 residues long. For the CDR3, the DNA is TGTGCCAGCTCACCGGGACAGGTGGAGGGCTACACCTTC. It encodes CASSPGQVEGYTF.

The V gene is TRBV6-2 or TRBV6-3, the J gene TRBJ2-7; TRBD2 might be the D (6 bases). V lost 5 bases, J lost 2 bases, and 16 bases lay in between. Germline V gives CDR1 MNHEY, CDR2 SVGEGT. The CDR3 loop spans 15 amino acids. The CDR3 DNA sequence: TGTGCCAGCAGTCGGGACTCCTATCTTCCCTACGAGCAGTACTTC. As protein: CASSRDSYLPYEQYF.

This rearrangement joins TRBV5-6 to TRBJ1-3; D uncertain. The V end was cut by 0 bases, the J end by 0 bases, with 7 bases between. This CDR3 has 15 amino acids. Germline V gene data show CDR1 as SGHDT and CDR2 as YYEEEE. The CDR3 is CASSLGGSSGNTIYF. The CDR3 DNA reads as TGTGCCAGCAGCTTGGGCGGGAGCTCTGGAAACACCATATATTTT. Filled out from reference TRBV5-6 and TRBJ1-3, the complete variable domain reads DAGVTQSPTHLIKTRGQQVTLRCSPKSGHDTVSWYQQALGQGPQFIFQYYEEEERQRGNFPDRFSGHQFPNYSSELNVNALLLGDSALYLCASSLGGSSGNTIYFGEGSWLTVV.

This clone was counted a few times. V and J are TRBV27 and TRBJ2-3; 8 positions match TRBD1. After removal of 6 bases from V and 3 bases from J, the junction contained 8 bases not matched to a gene. This CDR3 has 15 amino acids. Germline values: CDR1 MNHEY, CDR2 SMNVEV (reference sequence). The DNA of the CDR3 is TGTGCCAGCAGCCTTAGACAGGGGTTGACAGATACGCAGTATTTT. This sequence encodes CASSLRQGLTDTQYF.

The rearrangement joins TRBV18 to TRBJ1-5; possible D gene TRBD1, 6 bases. CDR3 length: 17 residues. V was shortened by 5 bases and J by 1 base, with 18 bases between the two germline ends. Germline CDR1 reads KGHSH; CDR2 reads LQKENI. The CDR3 DNA is TGTGCCAGCTCAGCAAATAGGGGGGCTCGCAGCAATCAGCCCCAGCATTTT. This encodes CASSANRGARSNQPQHF.

The gene calls are TRBV5-1 and TRBJ1-2; D gene unclear. The CDR3 is made up of 13 amino acids. V gave up 0 bases and J gave up 1 base, with 4 bases separating them. Germline values: CDR1 SGHRS, CDR2 YFSETQ. The DNA of the CDR3 is TGCGCCAGCAGCTTGGGGAATAACTATGGCTACACCTTC. It translates to CASSLGNNYGYTF.

V usage is TRBV4-1 and J usage is TRBJ2-3, with D hard to call. This CDR3 region has 13 residues. Deletions cut 0 bases from V and 7 bases from J, with 8 bases between. Germline V gene data show CDR1 as MGHRA and CDR2 as YSYEKL. CDR3 nucleotides: TGCGCCAGCAGCCAAGAGGTCAGATATACGCAGTATTTT. Protein sequence: CASSQEVRYTQYF.

This chain uses TRBV7-2 with TRBJ2-1, with 8 bases that match TRBD2. Germline V gene sequence: CDR1 SGHTA, CDR2 FQGNSA. Trimming took 5 bases from V and 2 from J; bases not matched to a gene: 11. The CDR3 contains 17 residues. CDR3 sequence (DNA): TGTGCCAGCAGCCTTGGGATTTCCGGGAGGGCCTACAATGAGCAGTTCTTC. Encoded protein: CASSLGISGRAYNEQFF.

This chain connects TRBV11-2 to TRBJ2-7; tentatively, D is TRBD1 (5 bases). The CDR3 has 13 amino acids. Trimming shortened V by 2 bases and J by 3 bases, and 8 bases separated the two germline ends. Germline loops: CDR1 SGHAT, CDR2 FQNNGV. This CDR3 reads CASSLRRVYEQYF. CDR3 nucleotides: TGTGCCAGCAGCTTACGCAGGGTCTACGAGCAGTACTTC.

V usage is TRBV6-2 or TRBV6-3 and J usage is TRBJ1-4; weak D call: TRBD1 (5 bases). The length of the CDR3 is 14 residues. The ends were cut back, 5 bases at V and 13 bases at J, with 20 bases in the middle. Germline V gene lookup returns CDR1 MNHEY and CDR2 SVGEGT. The CDR3 here is CASSDGGLYGGLFF. In DNA, the CDR3 is TGTGCCAGCAGTGACGGAGGCCTTTATGGGGGACTGTTTTTT.

V is TRBV24-1 and J is TRBJ1-2; D might be TRBD1 (5 bases). CDR3 length: 13 amino acids. The ends were cut back, 7 bases at V and 2 bases at J, with 10 bases in the middle. Germline CDR1 KGHDR, CDR2 SFDVKD. CDR3 sequence reads: CATRDSSNYGYTF. In DNA form, the CDR3 reads TGTGCCACCAGAGACAGTAGCAACTATGGCTACACCTTC.

V and J are TRBV11-1 and TRBJ2-1; no clear D gene. V dropped 1 base and J dropped 1 base, with 5 bases sitting between them. The V gene's germline CDR1 is SGHAT and CDR2 FQDESV (reference sequence). The CDR3 totals 14 residues. For the CDR3, the DNA is TGTGCCAGCAGCTTAGGTAATTCCTACAATGAGCAGTTCTTC. Translation gives CASSLGNSYNEQFF.

The chain's CDR3 is CASRPRTLNTDTQYF. DNA of the CDR3: TGTGCCAGCAGACCAAGGACCCTGAATACAGATACGCAGTATTTT. This chain uses TRBV6-5 with TRBJ2-3; no reliable D call. Germline assignment: CDR1 MNHEY and CDR2 SVGAGI. Trimming cost V 6 bases and J 3 bases, with 16 bases left between them. The CDR3 contains 15 residues.

The rearrangement joins TRBV7-9 to TRBJ1-5; unclear D gene. V gave up 2 bases and J gave up 7 bases, with 9 bases separating them. The CDR3 has 13 residues. Looked up from germline, CDR1 is SEHNR and CDR2 is FQNEAQ (reference sequence). The CDR3 nucleotides read TGTGCCAGCAGCTTATCTTCAAACCAGCCCCAGCATTTT. Protein product: CASSLSSNQPQHF.

This clone has more than one count but fewer than ten. This chain connects TRBV7-2 to TRBJ2-5; 10 positions match TRBD2. The trim removed 1 base at V and 5 bases at J, leaving 13 bases unmatched. From germline, CDR1 is SGHTA and CDR2 FQGNSA. The CDR3 loop spans 18 amino acids. CDR3 residues: CASSLEGRLAGVPETQYF. The DNA of the CDR3 is TGTGCCAGCAGCTTAGAGGGAAGGCTAGCGGGAGTTCCGGAGACCCAGTACTTC.

This chain uses TRBV7-8 with TRBJ1-5; D may be TRBD1 (5 bases). Trimming removed 0 bases from V and 4 bases from J, with 13 bases in between. Germline V lookup: CDR1 SGHVS, CDR2 FQNEAQ. The CDR3 totals 16 residues. Here the CDR3 DNA reads TGTGCCAGCAGCTTAGCGCTGCAGGGCAGGAATCAGCCCCAGCATTTT. Protein sequence: CASSLALQGRNQPQHF. Looking up the rest from reference TRBV7-8 and TRBJ1-5 gives the full variable domain: GAGVSQSPRYKVAKRGQDVALRCDPISGHVSLFWYQQALGQGPEFLTYFQNEAQLDKSGLPSDRFFAERPEGSVSTLKIQRTQQEDSAVYLCASSLALQGRNQPQHFGDGTRLSIL.

The rearrangement joins TRBV6-2 or TRBV6-3 to TRBJ1-5; TRBD1 matches at 7 bases. Germline CDR1 is MNHEY and CDR2 is SVGEGT. J lost 4 bases, V lost 5 bases, and 2 bases had no gene match. The CDR3 runs 13 residues. In DNA, the CDR3 is TGTGCCAGCAGTCAGGGGGGTAATCAGCCCCAGCATTTT. It encodes CASSQGGNQPQHF.

This chain uses TRBV12-3 or TRBV12-4 with TRBJ2-1; weak D call: TRBD1 (5 bases). V lost 1 base, J lost 5 bases, and 6 bases lay in between. CDR3 size: 13 residues. The CDR3 DNA sequence: TGTGCCAGCAGTTTAGGGACAAACAATGAGCAGTTCTTC. Its protein is CASSLGTNNEQFF.

This clone occurred once. The rearrangement uses TRBV11-2 and TRBJ2-7; D is unclear. Germline values: CDR1 SGHAT, CDR2 FQNNGV. This CDR3 has 14 residues. The V and J ends lost 1 base and 1 base respectively, with 8 bases between them. CDR3 protein: CASSLGLGSYEQYF. The CDR3 region has the DNA TGTGCCAGCAGCTTAGGGTTAGGTTCCTACGAGCAGTACTTC.

The V call is TRBV28, the J call TRBJ1-6; D gene unclear. Trimming took off 6 bases at V and 7 bases at J, with 16 bases between the two ends. This CDR3 is built from 15 residues. Germline values: CDR1 MDHEN, CDR2 SYDVKM. The CDR3 nucleotides read TGTGCCAGCAGACCACGGACGACCTTAAATTCACCCCTCCACTTT. Amino acids: CASRPRTTLNSPLHF.

This chain uses TRBV7-6 with TRBJ2-7; D unclear. Germline CDR1 is SGHVS and CDR2 is FNYEAQ. CDR3 size: 18 residues. Trimming stripped 2 bases from V and 2 bases from J, with 22 bases between. CDR3 in amino acids: CASSLTAPHRLPAYEQYF. The CDR3 nucleotides read TGTGCCAGCAGCTTAACCGCGCCTCATCGGCTTCCAGCCTACGAGCAGTACTTC. The variable domain in full, with the rest retrieved from reference TRBV7-6 and TRBJ2-7, is GAGVSQSPRYKVTKRGQDVALRCDPISGHVSLYWYRQALGQGPEFLTYFNYEAQQDKSGLPNDRFSAERPEGSISTLTIQRTEQRDSAMYRCASSLTAPHRLPAYEQYFGPGTRLTVT.

This chain joins TRBV27 and TRBJ2-5, with D perhaps TRBD2 (6 bases). The ends were cut back, 1 base at V and 5 bases at J, with 11 bases in the middle. The germline CDR1 and CDR2 sequences are MNHEY and SMNVEV (reference sequence). The CDR3 has 14 residues. The CDR3: CASSLFSGRETQYF. CDR3 DNA sequence: TGTGCCAGCAGTTTATTTTCAGGGAGGGAGACCCAGTACTTC.

This chain connects TRBV20-1 to TRBJ2-1; 8 positions match TRBD2. Germline-derived CDR1 and CDR2 are DFQATT and SNEGSKA (reference sequence). CDR3 length: 15 amino acids. With 3 bases clipped from V and 6 bases from J, the junction kept 10 bases outside the gene matches. DNA for the CDR3: TGCAGTGCTAGTCCCAGCGGGAGTAGGGGCAATGAGCAGTTCTTC. Its protein product is CSASPSGSRGNEQFF.

This chain connects TRBV9 to TRBJ1-2; D might be TRBD1 (5 bases). CDR1 SGDLS and CDR2 YYNGEE come from the germline V gene. The ends were cut back, 2 bases at V and 4 bases at J, with 15 bases in the middle. The CDR3 extends over 15 amino acids. The CDR3 coding sequence is TGTGCCAGCAGCGTGGATGGGGCGGGAGTCTATGGCTACACCTTC. Its translation is CASSVDGAGVYGYTF.

The chain has TRBV11-1 and TRBJ2-7; 7 nucleotides line up with TRBD1. Germline loops: CDR1 SGHAT, CDR2 FQDESV (reference sequence). The CDR3 sequence is 14 residues long. V dropped 4 bases and J dropped 7; count of bases not matched to a gene: 10. CDR3 region: CASSSSATGREQYF. CDR3 sequence (DNA): TGTGCCAGCAGCTCATCAGCGACAGGGCGTGAGCAGTACTTC. Drawing the rest from reference TRBV11-1 and TRBJ2-7, the complete variable domain is EAEVAQSPRYKITEKSQAVAFWCDPISGHATLYWYRQILGQGPELLVQFQDESVVDDSQLPKDRFSAERLKGVDSTLKIQPAELGDSAMYLCASSSSATGREQYFGPGTRLTVT.